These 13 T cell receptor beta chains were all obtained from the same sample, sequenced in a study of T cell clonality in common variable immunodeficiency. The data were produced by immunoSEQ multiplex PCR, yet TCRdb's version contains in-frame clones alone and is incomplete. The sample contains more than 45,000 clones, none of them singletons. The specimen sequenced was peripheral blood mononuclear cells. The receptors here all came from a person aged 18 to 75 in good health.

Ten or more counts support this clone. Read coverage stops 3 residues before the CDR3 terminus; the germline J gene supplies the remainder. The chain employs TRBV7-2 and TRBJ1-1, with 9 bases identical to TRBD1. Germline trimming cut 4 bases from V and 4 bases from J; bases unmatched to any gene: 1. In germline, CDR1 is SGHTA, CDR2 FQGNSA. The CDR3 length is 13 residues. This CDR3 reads CASSWDRATEAFF. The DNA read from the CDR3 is TGTGCCAGCAGCTGGGACAGGGCCACTGAA.

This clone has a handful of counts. CDR3 region: CASSLRTGSSYEAFF. The CDR3 bases that were read are TGTGCCAGCAGCTTACGGACAGGGTCCTCCTACGAG. The chain carries TRBV7-2 and TRBJ1-1; 8 nucleotides align to TRBD1. The CDR3 end is not reached by the read, which stops 3 residues before it; the germline J gene fills it in. CDR3 size: 15 residues. Germline V gene sequence: CDR1 SGHTA, CDR2 FQGNSA. The full variable domain, its missing parts supplied by reference TRBV7-2 and TRBJ1-1, is GAGVSQSPSNKVTEKGKDVELRCDPISGHTALYWYRQSLGQGLEFLIYFQGNSAPDKSGLPSDRFSAERTGGSVSTLTIQRTQQEDSAVYLCASSLRTGSSYEAFFGQGTRLTVV.

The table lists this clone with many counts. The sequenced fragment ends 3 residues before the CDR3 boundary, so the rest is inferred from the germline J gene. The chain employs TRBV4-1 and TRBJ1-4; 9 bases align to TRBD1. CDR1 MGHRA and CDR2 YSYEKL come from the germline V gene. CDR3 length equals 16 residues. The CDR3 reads CASRAGQGSGANVLFF. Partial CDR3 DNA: TGCGCCAGCAGGGCGGGACAGGGCTCTGGGGCCAACGTA.

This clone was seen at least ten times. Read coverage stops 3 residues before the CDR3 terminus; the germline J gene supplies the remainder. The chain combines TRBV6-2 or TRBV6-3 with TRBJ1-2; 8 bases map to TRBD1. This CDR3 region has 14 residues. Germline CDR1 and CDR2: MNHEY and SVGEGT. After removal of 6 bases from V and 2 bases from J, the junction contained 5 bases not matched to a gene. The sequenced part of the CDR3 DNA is TGTGCCAGCAGCCGGGACAGGACCAACTATGGC. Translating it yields CASSRDRTNYG. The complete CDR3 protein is CASSRDRTNYGYTF.

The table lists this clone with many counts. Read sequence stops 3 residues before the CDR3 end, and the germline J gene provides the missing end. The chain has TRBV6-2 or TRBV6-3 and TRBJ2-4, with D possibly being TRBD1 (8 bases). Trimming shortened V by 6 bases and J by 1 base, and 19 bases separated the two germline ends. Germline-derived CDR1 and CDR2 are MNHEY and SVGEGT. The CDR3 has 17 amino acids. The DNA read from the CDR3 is TGTGCCAGCAGCCCCCACAGGGGGGGGGCGGCCAAAAACATT. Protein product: CASSPHRGGAAKNI. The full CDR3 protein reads CASSPHRGGAAKNIQYF.

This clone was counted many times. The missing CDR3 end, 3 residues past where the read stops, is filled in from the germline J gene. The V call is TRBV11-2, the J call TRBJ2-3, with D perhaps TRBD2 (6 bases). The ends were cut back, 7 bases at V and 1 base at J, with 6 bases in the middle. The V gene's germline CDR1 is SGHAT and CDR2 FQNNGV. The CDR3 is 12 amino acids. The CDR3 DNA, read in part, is TGTGCCAGCACTAGCGGCACAGATACG. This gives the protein CASTSGTDT. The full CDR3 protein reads CASTSGTDTQYF.

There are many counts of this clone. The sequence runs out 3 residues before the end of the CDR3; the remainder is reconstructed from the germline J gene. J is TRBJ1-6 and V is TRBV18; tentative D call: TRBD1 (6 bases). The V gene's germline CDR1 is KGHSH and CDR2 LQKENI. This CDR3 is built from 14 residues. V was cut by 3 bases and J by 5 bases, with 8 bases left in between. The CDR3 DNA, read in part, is TGTGCCAGCTCACCGGACAGCGATAATTCACCC. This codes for CASSPDSDNSP. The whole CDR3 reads CASSPDSDNSPLHF.

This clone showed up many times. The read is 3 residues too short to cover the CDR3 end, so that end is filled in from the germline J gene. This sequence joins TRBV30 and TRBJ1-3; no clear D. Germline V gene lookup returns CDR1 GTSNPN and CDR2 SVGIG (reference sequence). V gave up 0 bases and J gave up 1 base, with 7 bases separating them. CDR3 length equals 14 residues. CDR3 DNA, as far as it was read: TGTGCCTGGAGTGTAGGCCCTTCTGGAAACACC. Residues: CAWSVGPSGNT. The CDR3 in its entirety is CAWSVGPSGNTIYF. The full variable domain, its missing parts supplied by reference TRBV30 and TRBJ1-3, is SQTIHQWPATLVQPVGSPLSLECTVEGTSNPNLYWYRQAAGRGLQLLFYSVGIGQISSEVPQNLSASRPQDRQFILSSKKLLLSDSGFYLCAWSVGPSGNTIYFGEGSWLTVV.

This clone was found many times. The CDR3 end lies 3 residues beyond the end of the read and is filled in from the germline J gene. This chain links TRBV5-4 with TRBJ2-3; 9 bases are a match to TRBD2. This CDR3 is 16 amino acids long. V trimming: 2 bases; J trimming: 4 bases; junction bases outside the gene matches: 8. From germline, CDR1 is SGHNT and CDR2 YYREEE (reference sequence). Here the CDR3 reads CASSFRQGLAPDTQYF. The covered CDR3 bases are TGTGCCAGCAGCTTCCGCCAGGGACTAGCTCCAGATACG.

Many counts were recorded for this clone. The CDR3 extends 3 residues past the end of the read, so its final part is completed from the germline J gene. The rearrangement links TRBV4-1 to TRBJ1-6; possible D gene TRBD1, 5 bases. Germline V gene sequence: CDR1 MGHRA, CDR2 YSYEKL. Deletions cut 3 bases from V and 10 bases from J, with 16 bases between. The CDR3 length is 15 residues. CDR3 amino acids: CASSHPGGDGSPLHF. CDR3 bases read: TGCGCCAGCAGCCACCCGGGGGGGGATGGATCACCC.

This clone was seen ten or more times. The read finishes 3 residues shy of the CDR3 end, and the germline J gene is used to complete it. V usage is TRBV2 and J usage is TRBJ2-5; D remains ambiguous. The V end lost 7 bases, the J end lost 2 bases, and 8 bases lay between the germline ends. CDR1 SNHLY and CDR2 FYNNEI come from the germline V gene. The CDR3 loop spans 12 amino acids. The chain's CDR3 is CASIDKQETQYF. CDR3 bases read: TGTGCCAGCATAGACAAGCAAGAGACC.

The sequenced CDR3 bases are TGTGCCTGGGCGTCGGGGGAAGAGACC. Protein product: CAWASGEET. From start to end, the CDR3 is CAWASGEETQYF. This chain joins TRBV30 and TRBJ2-5; possible D gene TRBD2, 6 bases. The CDR3 extends 3 residues past the end of the read, so its final part is completed from the germline J gene. Germline CDR1 is GTSNPN and CDR2 is SVGIG (reference sequence). Trimming took 5 bases from V and 3 from J, leaving 10 bases between them. This CDR3 region has 12 residues.

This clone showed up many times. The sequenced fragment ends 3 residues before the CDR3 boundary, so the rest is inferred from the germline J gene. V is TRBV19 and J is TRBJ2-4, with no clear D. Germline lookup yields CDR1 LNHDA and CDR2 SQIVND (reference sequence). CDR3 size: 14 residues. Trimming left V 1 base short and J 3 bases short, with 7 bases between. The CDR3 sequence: CASSIGAVKNIQYF. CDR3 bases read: TGTGCCAGTAGTATAGGGGCCGTCAAAAACATT. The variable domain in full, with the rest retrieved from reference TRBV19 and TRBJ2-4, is DGGITQSPKYLFRKEGQNVTLSCEQNLNHDAMYWYRQDPGQGLRLIYYSQIVNDFQKGDIAEGYSVSREKKESFPLTVTSAQKNPTAFYLCASSIGAVKNIQYFGAGTRLSVL.